The present TCR beta chain was sequenced within a study of blood T cell repertoires in COVID-19. V was shortened by 5 bases and J by 1 base, with 13 bases between the two germline ends. The CDR3 length is 15 residues. Looked up from germline, CDR1 is MDHEN and CDR2 is SYDVKM. The table came from immunoSEQ multiplex PCR; TCRdb's copy has only in-frame clones and leaves some out. This sample has approximately 150,000 clones; approximately 84% occur once, and the top ten carry around 4.8%. The chain has TRBV28 and TRBJ2-3; D not certain. Sequencing was carried out using peripheral blood. The TCR sequence derives from a human donor in a cohort sampled during active COVID-19. In DNA, the CDR3 is TGTGCCAGCAGTCCCGTGGAGCACGGCACAGATACGCAGTATTTT. Its protein product is CASSPVEHGTDTQYF.